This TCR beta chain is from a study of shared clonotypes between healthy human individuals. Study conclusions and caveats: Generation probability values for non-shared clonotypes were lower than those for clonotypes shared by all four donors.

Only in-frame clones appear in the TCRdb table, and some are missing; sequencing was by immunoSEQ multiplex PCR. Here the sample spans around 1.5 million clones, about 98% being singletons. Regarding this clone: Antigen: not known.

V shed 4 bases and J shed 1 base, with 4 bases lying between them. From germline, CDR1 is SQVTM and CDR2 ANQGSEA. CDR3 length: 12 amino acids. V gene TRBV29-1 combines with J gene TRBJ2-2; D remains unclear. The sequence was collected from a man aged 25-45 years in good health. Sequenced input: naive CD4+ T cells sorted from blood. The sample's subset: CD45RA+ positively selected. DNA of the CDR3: TGCAGCGTTGGGGAGAACACCGGGGAGCTGTTTTTT. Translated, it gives CSVGENTGELFF.